This T cell receptor (beta chain) derives from a study of T cells in Graves' hyperthyroidism and ophthalmopathy. Findings and caveats of the study: Most clonotypes expanded in thyroid above 0.001 were likewise present in blood.

Germline CDR1 reads SGHTS; CDR2 reads YDEGEE. Trimming took 4 bases from V and 7 from J; bases not matched to a gene: 8. The CDR3 runs to 14 residues. As for this clonotype: Its antigen is currently unknown.

TCR beta CDR3 sequences were amplified from RNA transcripts. The TCR CDR3 first-round RT-PCR relied on the HTBI primer set. Using its own MiXCR run on the multiplex PCR reads, TCRdb lists one record per CDR3 protein. The sample has 550,000 to 800,000 distinct CDR3 sequences, less than 20% seen once. Hyperthyroidism of Graves' type that showed no ophthalmopathy progression within 18 months was stable. The study left out patients who had uncontrolled infection, other autoimmune disease, pregnancy or lactation. The study based diagnoses on clinical symptoms, serum thyroxine and TRAb, thyroid ultrasound and orbital computed tomography.

The receptor was isolated from a man aged 18-30 years with Graves' hyperthyroidism. This chain connects TRBV5-8 to TRBJ2-1; the match to TRBD1 covers 7 bases. The sequenced sample was blood. The CDR3 is CASSKDRVQNEQFF. CDR3 sequence (DNA): TGTGCCAGCAGCAAAGACAGGGTTCAAAATGAGCAGTTCTTC. Variable domain in full (rest from reference TRBV5-8 and TRBJ2-1): EAGVTQSPTHLIKTRGQQATLRCSPISGHTSVYWYQQALGLGLQFLLWYDEGEERNRGNFPPRFSGRQFPNYSSELNVNALELEDSALYLCASSKDRVQNEQFFGPGTRLTVL.